The 14 T cell receptor beta chains reported below all come from one sample, sequenced in a study of blood T cell repertoires in COVID-19. Assay used: immunoSEQ multiplex PCR; TCRdb lists only in-frame clones, some missing. In the table there are approximately 200,000 clones, roughly 90% of which are singletons. The specimen was PBMCs or T cells enriched from blood (not recorded which). These receptors came from a woman aged 25 to 39 who had been exposed to COVID-19.

The chain is built from TRBV5-5 and TRBJ1-4; possible D gene TRBD1, 5 bases. Germline V CDR1 and CDR2: SGHKS, YYEKEE (reference sequence). Trimming took off 4 bases at V and 8 bases at J, with 21 bases between the two ends. The CDR3 covers 16 residues. CDR3 region: CASSHGTRAGGEKLFF. CDR3 nucleotides: TGTGCCAGCAGCCACGGCACCAGGGCCGGGGGGGAAAAACTGTTTTTT. Looking up the rest from reference TRBV5-5 and TRBJ1-4 gives the full variable domain: DAGVTQSPTHLIKTRGQQVTLRCSPISGHKSVSWYQQVLGQGPQFIFQYYEKEERGRGNFPDRFSARQFPNYSSELNVNALLLGDSALYLCASSHGTRAGGEKLFFGSGTQLSVL.

The chain is built from TRBV10-3 and TRBJ2-5; D possibly corresponds to TRBD2 (5 bases). Germline V gives CDR1 ENHRY, CDR2 SYGVKD. This CDR3 has 13 amino acids. Trimming took off 11 bases at V and 4 bases at J, with 17 bases between the two ends. The chain's CDR3 is CASSGAGGETQYF. CDR3 sequence (DNA): TGTGCCTCCTCTGGTGCGGGTGGAGAGACCCAGTACTTC.

This clone was detected only once. CDR3 bases: TGTGCCAGCAGCCCTGGGGGGGGGAATAATTCACCCCTCCACTTT. Translation: CASSPGGGNNSPLHF. The chain uses TRBV3-1 (or the pseudogene TRBV3-2) and TRBJ1-6; D might be TRBD1 (5 bases). The CDR3 has 15 amino acids. The V and J ends lost 4 bases and 5 bases respectively, with 12 bases between them. Germline V gene lookup returns CDR1 LGHDT and CDR2 YNNKEL (reference sequence).

This sequence joins TRBV7-6 and TRBJ2-7, with 8 bases aligning to TRBD1. The CDR3 extends over 16 amino acids. Per the germline V gene, CDR1 is SGHVS and CDR2 is FNYEAQ. V gave up 3 bases and J gave up 4 bases; unmatched junction bases: 11. In DNA form, the CDR3 reads TGTGCCAGCAGCTTGGAGAAGGCCGGGACAGGTTACGAGCAGTACTTC. As protein: CASSLEKAGTGYEQYF.

This chain joins TRBV5-6 and TRBJ1-2, with D possibly being TRBD1 (6 bases). CDR3 length equals 12 residues. V was trimmed by 4 bases and J by 5 bases, leaving 9 bases between them. CDR1 is SGHDT and CDR2 is YYEEEE in the germline V gene. The CDR3 nucleotides read TGTGCCAGCAGCCCTGGACAGTATGGCTACACCTTC. Translated, it gives CASSPGQYGYTF.

This chain joins TRBV27 and TRBJ1-2; possible D gene TRBD1, 6 bases. Trimming removed 4 bases from V and 4 bases from J, with 16 bases in between. Looked up from germline, CDR1 is MNHEY and CDR2 is SMNVEV (reference sequence). The CDR3 is made up of 15 amino acids. CDR3 DNA: TGTGCCAGCAGTTACACCACCGGACAGTTCTATGGCTACACCTTC. Amino acids: CASSYTTGQFYGYTF.

The chain recombines TRBV11-3 with TRBJ1-1; a weak D match, TRBD1 (6 bases). The CDR3 runs 14 residues. In germline, CDR1 is SGHNT, CDR2 YENEEA. V lost 6 bases to trimming and J lost 3 bases, with 14 bases between them. This CDR3 reads CASSGPGDHTEAFF. The CDR3 DNA reads TGTGCCAGCAGTGGTCCAGGGGACCACACTGAAGCTTTCTTT.

This chain connects TRBV19 to TRBJ1-4, with D tentatively TRBD1 (6 bases). Germline assignment: CDR1 LNHDA and CDR2 SQIVND (reference sequence). The CDR3 covers 14 residues. Trimming stripped 6 bases from V and 0 bases from J, with 8 bases between. As DNA, the CDR3 is TGTGCCAGTAGGGACAGAGCAACTAATGAAAAACTGTTTTTT. Amino acid sequence: CASRDRATNEKLFF. Supplemented by reference TRBV19 and TRBJ1-4, the full variable domain reads DGGITQSPKYLFRKEGQNVTLSCEQNLNHDAMYWYRQDPGQGLRLIYYSQIVNDFQKGDIAEGYSVSREKKESFPLTVTSAQKNPTAFYLCASRDRATNEKLFFGSGTQLSVL.

A word on this clone: The identical CDR3 is also encoded by other nucleotide sequences in the sample. V is TRBV3-1 (or the pseudogene TRBV3-2) and J is TRBJ1-1; D may be TRBD1 (5 bases). CDR3 size: 14 residues. The V gene lost 1 base and the J gene lost 5 bases, with 11 bases spanning the gap. Germline CDR1 reads LGHDT; CDR2 reads YNNKEL (reference sequence). The CDR3 loop is CASSQGQGETEAFF. In DNA, the CDR3 is TGTGCCAGCAGCCAAGGGCAGGGTGAGACTGAAGCTTTCTTT.

The rearrangement uses TRBV21-1 and TRBJ2-3; TRBD1, the D gene given by the table, was not confirmed from the DNA. TRBV21-1 constitutes a pseudogene. The CDR3 has 15 residues. In nucleotides, the CDR3 is TGTGCCAGCAAGACCGGGACAGGGGGCACAGATACGCAGTATTTT. This sequence encodes CASKTGTGGTDTQYF.

This rearrangement joins TRBV3-1 (or the pseudogene TRBV3-2) to TRBJ1-4; possible D gene TRBD1, 6 bases. The length of the CDR3 is 17 residues. Germline-derived CDR1 and CDR2 are LGHDT and YNNKEL (reference sequence). Trimming cost V 3 bases and J 1 base, with 15 bases left between them. The CDR3 loop is CASSHNLQGLTNEKLFF. The CDR3 DNA follows: TGTGCCAGCAGCCACAATCTACAGGGCTTAACTAATGAAAAACTGTTTTTT.

The chain combines TRBV27 with TRBJ1-2; TRBD1 might be the D (5 bases). Per germline, CDR1 MNHEY and CDR2 SMNVEV (reference sequence). V was pared by 5 bases and J by 2 bases, with 15 bases between. The CDR3 consists of 15 residues. CDR3 in amino acids: CASSPLGAANYGYTF. CDR3 nucleotide sequence: TGTGCCAGCAGTCCCCTTGGGGCGGCCAACTATGGCTACACCTTC.

This clone was recorded once. The V and J genes are TRBV7-2 and TRBJ2-2, with D possibly matching TRBD1 (6 bases). V was pared by 4 bases and J by 6 bases, with 12 bases between. Germline lookup yields CDR1 SGHTA and CDR2 FQGNSA. The CDR3 is made up of 14 amino acids. In nucleotides, the CDR3 is TGTGCCAGCAGCTCTCACAGGGCCCCCGGGGAGCTGTTTTTT. Translation gives CASSSHRAPGELFF. The full variable domain, rest sourced from reference TRBV7-2 and TRBJ2-2, is GAGVSQSPSNKVTEKGKDVELRCDPISGHTALYWYRQSLGQGLEFLIYFQGNSAPDKSGLPSDRFSAERTGGSVSTLTIQRTQQEDSAVYLCASSSHRAPGELFFGEGSRLTVL.

This clone was observed a single time. The chain joins TRBV19 to TRBJ1-2; weak D call: TRBD1 (5 bases). Germline V gene sequence: CDR1 LNHDA, CDR2 SQIVND (reference sequence). Deletions cut 7 bases from V and 0 bases from J, with 15 bases between. This CDR3 is built from 15 residues. The CDR3 here is CASTPAGITNYGYTF. As DNA, the CDR3 is TGTGCCAGTACCCCGGCAGGGATTACTAACTATGGCTACACCTTC.